Described below is a single T cell receptor beta chain sequence and its context. It was CD45RO-negative cells, positively selected for CCR7, that made up naive CD8 cells, with terminally differentiated effector memory CD45RA+ cells excluded. The sample comes from a study of shared clonotypes between healthy human individuals. Germline values: CDR1 MNHEY, CDR2 SMNVEV (reference sequence). J was trimmed by 3 bases and V by 6 bases; bases with no gene match: 7. The CDR3 is 16 residues long. Method: immunoSEQ multiplex PCR; TCRdb's copy keeps in-frame clones and lacks some. The table includes under 1 million clones, nearly 95% detected once.

This chain connects TRBV27 to TRBJ2-1, with 11 nucleotides matching TRBD2. Source material: naive CD8+ T cells sorted from blood. This TCR was recovered from a man aged 30-40 years in good health. CDR3 sequence: CASRPPGLADYNEQFF. CDR3 sequence (DNA): TGTGCCAGCAGACCCCCGGGACTAGCGGACTACAATGAGCAGTTCTTC.